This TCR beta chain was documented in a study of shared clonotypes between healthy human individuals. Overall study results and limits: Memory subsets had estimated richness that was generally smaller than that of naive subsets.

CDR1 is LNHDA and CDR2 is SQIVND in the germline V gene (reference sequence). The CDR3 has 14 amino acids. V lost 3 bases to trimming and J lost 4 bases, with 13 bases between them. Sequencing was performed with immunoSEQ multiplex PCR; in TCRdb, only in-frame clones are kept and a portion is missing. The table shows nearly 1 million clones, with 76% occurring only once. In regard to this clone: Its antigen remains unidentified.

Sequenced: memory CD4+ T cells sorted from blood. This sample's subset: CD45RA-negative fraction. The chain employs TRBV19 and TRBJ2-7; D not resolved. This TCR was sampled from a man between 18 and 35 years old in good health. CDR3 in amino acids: CASSIAAVGYEQYF. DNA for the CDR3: TGTGCCAGTAGTATTGCGGCGGTCGGATACGAGCAGTACTTC. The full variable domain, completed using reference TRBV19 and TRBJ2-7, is DGGITQSPKYLFRKEGQNVTLSCEQNLNHDAMYWYRQDPGQGLRLIYYSQIVNDFQKGDIAEGYSVSREKKESFPLTVTSAQKNPTAFYLCASSIAAVGYEQYFGPGTRLTVT.